Below are 17 T cell receptor beta chains sequenced from a single sample in a study of identical twins. From the 5' RACE reads, TCRdb called clonotypes with MiXCR, one entry per CDR3 protein. The sample includes about 790,000 distinct CDR3 sequences, 18% of them seen just once. These data were also reused for a study on T cells expressing NK-cell markers.

The sequencing sample was made of PBMCs. The receptors shown here come from a young woman in good health.

The sample holds a few counts of this clonotype. V gene TRBV4-2 combines with J gene TRBJ1-4; D remains ambiguous. V was cut by 1 base and J by 5 bases, with 14 bases left in between. CDR3 length: 16 residues. Germline-derived CDR1 and CDR2 are LGHNA and YNFKEQ. CDR3 nucleotides: TGTGCCAGCAGCCAAGTTGAAGCTTTGAGAAATGAAAAACTGTTTTTT. Translation gives CASSQVEALRNEKLFF.

This clonotype was recorded a few times. The V call is TRBV7-6, the J call TRBJ2-1; 8 nucleotides agree with TRBD2. This CDR3 is 16 amino acids long. The germline gives CDR1 SGHVS, CDR2 FNYEAQ. Losses at the gene ends were 1 base for V and 5 bases for J; bases not matched to a gene: 7. CDR3 region: CASSLVVAGFHNEQFF. CDR3 bases: TGTGCCAGCAGCTTAGTAGTAGCGGGATTCCACAATGAGCAGTTCTTC.

There are a few counts of this clonotype. The chain uses TRBV12-3 or TRBV12-4 and TRBJ1-6; D is possibly TRBD1 (5 bases). V lost 5 bases and J lost 5, with 7 bases in between. This CDR3 region has 13 residues. This chain's CDR3 is CASSRGDNSPLHF. As DNA, the CDR3 is TGTGCCAGCAGTCGGGGGGATAATTCACCCCTCCACTTT.

The V gene is TRBV18, the J gene TRBJ2-1, with no clear D. The V end lost 3 bases, the J end lost 6 bases, and 9 bases lay between the germline ends. CDR1 and CDR2 from the germline V gene are KGHSH and LQKENI. The CDR3 runs 13 residues. The CDR3 is CASSPASVNEQFF. Written as DNA, the CDR3 is TGTGCCAGCTCACCCGCCAGCGTCAATGAGCAGTTCTTC.

This clonotype was recorded at least ten times. This chain connects TRBV12-3 or TRBV12-4 to TRBJ2-1; D is possibly TRBD2 (5 bases). CDR3 length: 14 residues. V was shortened by 2 bases and J by 6 bases, with 11 bases between the two germline ends. CDR3 sequence (DNA): TGTGCCAGCAGTTTACGGGGAACCCGCAATGAGCAGTTCTTC. Translated, it gives CASSLRGTRNEQFF.

A few counts support this clonotype. J is TRBJ1-1 and V is TRBV25-1; D uncertain. Trimming cost V 3 bases and J 0 bases, with 14 bases left between them. Germline V lookup: CDR1 MGHDK, CDR2 SYGVNS. The CDR3 contains 16 residues. As DNA, the CDR3 is TGTGCCAGCAGTGACCCCAAGGGAGGGATGAACACTGAAGCTTTCTTT. Translated, it gives CASSDPKGGMNTEAFF.

In the case of this clonotype: The junction differs from germline at one of its ends, possibly a read error. This chain connects TRBV19 to TRBJ2-3, with 10 bases that match TRBD2. The CDR3 runs to 13 residues. CDR1 is LNHDA, CDR2 SQIVND, per germline (reference sequence). The CDR3 DNA sequence: TGTGCCAGTAGTATCTCCGAGCGGGGGGGTTACCATTTT. Translated: CASSISERGGYHF.

This sequence joins TRBV5-1 and TRBJ2-7, with 10 bases identical to TRBD1. This CDR3 has 16 residues. Germline V gene sequence: CDR1 SGHRS, CDR2 YFSETQ. The trim removed 6 bases at V and 0 bases at J, leaving 9 bases unmatched. The CDR3 nucleotides read TGCGCCAGCAAGGGACAGGGGATCACTAGCTCCTACGAGCAGTACTTC. This encodes CASKGQGITSSYEQYF.

V is TRBV9 and J is TRBJ2-1; 9 bases line up with TRBD1. Germline-derived CDR1 and CDR2 are SGDLS and YYNGEE. CDR3 length: 15 amino acids. V gave up 6 bases and J gave up 8 bases; unmatched junction bases: 12. The CDR3 reads CASTLSGQGQYEQFF. CDR3 coding DNA: TGTGCCAGCACCCTATCTGGACAGGGGCAGTATGAGCAGTTCTTC.

This chain connects TRBV6-2 or TRBV6-3 to TRBJ2-2; weak D call: TRBD2 (6 bases). Germline V gives CDR1 MNHEY, CDR2 SVGEGT. Between the trimmed V and J ends, which lost 7 bases and 4 bases, there was a span of 31 bases. The CDR3 length is 20 residues. The CDR3 nucleotides are TGTGCCAGCAATCGGGGCAAACGGCTAGCGCGGGATGTTGGCACCGGGGAGCTGTTTTTT. Its protein is CASNRGKRLARDVGTGELFF.

The table lists this clonotype with a few counts. The chain recombines TRBV10-3 with TRBJ1-2; 9 nucleotides align to TRBD1. V lost 5 bases to trimming and J lost 4 bases; unmatched junction nucleotides: 17. Germline V gene lookup returns CDR1 ENHRY and CDR2 SYGVKD. The CDR3 sequence is 18 residues long. Here the CDR3 DNA reads TGTGCCATCAGTCTCGCCCCGGGACAGGGTATTATGGGCTATGGCTACACCTTC. As protein: CAISLAPGQGIMGYGYTF.

This clonotype was seen more than once but under ten times. CDR3 sequence: CASSPSRHEQFF. The CDR3 region has the DNA TGTGCCAGCAGCCCAAGCAGGCATGAGCAGTTCTTC. V usage is TRBV3-1 and J usage is TRBJ2-1; D is unresolved. Trimming stripped 4 bases from V and 8 bases from J, with 9 bases between. There are 12 residues in the CDR3. The V gene's germline CDR1 is LGHDT and CDR2 YNNKEL (reference sequence).

This sequence joins TRBV20-1 and TRBJ2-7; D might be TRBD2 (6 bases). This CDR3 has 12 residues. Deletions cut 6 bases from V and 2 bases from J, with 11 bases between. The germline V gene has CDR1 DFQATT and CDR2 SNEGSKA (reference sequence). The chain's CDR3 is CSASGRPYEQYF. The CDR3 bases are TGCAGTGCCAGTGGGAGGCCCTACGAGCAGTACTTC.

J is TRBJ1-2 and V is TRBV29-1; D perhaps matches TRBD1 (5 bases). Germline V CDR1 and CDR2: SQVTM, ANQGSEA. The CDR3 is made up of 14 amino acids. V lost 6 bases, J lost 2 bases, and 16 bases lay in between. The CDR3 spells CSVSPDKGNYGYTF. In DNA, the CDR3 is TGCAGCGTGTCGCCGGACAAGGGCAACTATGGCTACACCTTC.

The J gene is TRBJ2-1, the V gene TRBV9, with no clear D. This CDR3 is 16 amino acids long. Germline values: CDR1 SGDLS, CDR2 YYNGEE. Trimming cost V 0 bases and J 2 bases, with 12 bases left between them. CDR3 protein: CASSVEVGSPYNEQFF. For the CDR3, the DNA is TGTGCCAGCAGCGTAGAAGTCGGCAGCCCCTACAATGAGCAGTTCTTC.

For this clonotype: At one of its ends the junction is not consistent with the germline gene, which may arise from a read error. The rearrangement links TRBV20-1 to TRBJ2-7, with 8 bases lining up with TRBD1. Per the germline V gene, CDR1 is DFQATT and CDR2 is SNEGSKA (reference sequence). The CDR3 runs 13 residues. CDR3 DNA: TGCAGTGCTGGAGACAGGGGATTCAACGAGCAGTACTTC. Translation gives CSAGDRGFNEQYF.

This chain joins TRBV20-1 and TRBJ2-2; the D is unclear. The CDR3 runs 14 residues. V was pared by 0 bases and J by 1 base, with 6 bases between. From germline, CDR1 is DFQATT and CDR2 SNEGSKA (reference sequence). The CDR3 bases are TGCAGTGCTAGAGATCACAGGAACACCGGGGAGCTGTTTTTT. Its protein product is CSARDHRNTGELFF.